This T cell receptor beta chain appears in the sequencing data of a study of T-cell memory formation after mild COVID-19. Study results and limitations: Contracting clones from day 15 to 85 had balanced CD4/CD8; later expanders favoured CD4+. The appearance of some responding clones in pre-infection memory suggested that cross-reactive memory joined.

Germline CDR1 and CDR2: LNHDA and SQIVND (reference sequence). The CDR3 is made up of 12 amino acids. V was shortened by 6 bases and J by 7 bases, with 12 bases between the two germline ends. In this sample, this clonotype turned up a few times. Antigen specificity is unknown. TCRdb re-called the 5' RACE reads through MiXCR, storing one row per CDR3 protein. The repertoire includes approximately 350,000 distinct CDR3 sequences, about 15% of them detected once, and about 22% sits in the top ten. The V gene is TRBV19, the J gene TRBJ2-5; D is ambiguous. The receptor was derived from a man younger than 35 who had mild COVID-19 (a few samples of this study predate the infection). Cell type and time point are not known. Sequencing input: PBMCs or a T cell subset sorted from them (not recorded which). The CDR3 loop is CASRDGRWTQYF. The CDR3 bases are TGTGCCAGTAGGGACGGGCGGTGGACCCAGTACTTC. The entire variable domain, with the rest obtained from reference TRBV19 and TRBJ2-5, is as follows: DGGITQSPKYLFRKEGQNVTLSCEQNLNHDAMYWYRQDPGQGLRLIYYSQIVNDFQKGDIAEGYSVSREKKESFPLTVTSAQKNPTAFYLCASRDGRWTQYFGPGTRLLVL.